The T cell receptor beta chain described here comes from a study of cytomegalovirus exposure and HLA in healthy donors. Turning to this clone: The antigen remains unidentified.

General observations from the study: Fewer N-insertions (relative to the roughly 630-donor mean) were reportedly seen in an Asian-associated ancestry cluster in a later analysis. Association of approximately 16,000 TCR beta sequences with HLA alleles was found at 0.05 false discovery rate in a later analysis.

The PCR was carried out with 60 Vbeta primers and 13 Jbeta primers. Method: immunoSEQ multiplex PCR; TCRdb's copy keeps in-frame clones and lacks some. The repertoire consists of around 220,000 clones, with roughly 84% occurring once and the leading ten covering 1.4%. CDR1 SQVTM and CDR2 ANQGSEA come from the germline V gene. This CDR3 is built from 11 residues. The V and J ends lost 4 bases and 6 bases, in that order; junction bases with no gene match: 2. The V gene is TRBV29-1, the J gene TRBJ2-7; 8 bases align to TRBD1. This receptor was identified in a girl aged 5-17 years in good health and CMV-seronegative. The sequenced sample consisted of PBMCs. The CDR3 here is CSVATGAEQYF. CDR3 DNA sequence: TGCAGCGTTGCGACAGGGGCCGAGCAGTACTTC.